The next 12 T cell receptor beta chains were all read from a single sample in a study of blood T cell repertoires in COVID-19 (TCRdb year 2020). Libraries came from the immunoSEQ multiplex PCR assay. TCRdb took this table from immuneACCESS and kept in-frame rearrangements with V and J called. Such tables lack part of the clones; where checked against another copy, unresolved V genes explain under half of the gap, and the rest is unexplained. This sample has approximately 250,000 clones in its table, and more than 75% of those were observed once. Together, the top ten hold approximately 6% of the sample. The specimen was peripheral blood. These receptors were taken from a woman older than 75 with COVID-19, enrolled during active disease.

The rearrangement links TRBV10-2 to TRBJ1-2, with D possibly matching TRBD1 (5 bases). The length of the CDR3 is 14 residues. V shed 7 bases and J shed 7 bases, with 19 bases lying between them. Germline lookup yields CDR1 WSHSY and CDR2 SAAADI. The chain's CDR3 is CASTFSRDRTGYTF. In DNA, the CDR3 is TGCGCCAGCACCTTTTCCAGGGATCGTACTGGCTACACCTTC.

The chain has TRBV7-9 and TRBJ1-4, with a weak D call TRBD1 (5 bases). CDR3 length: 15 residues. The V gene lost 1 base and the J gene lost 8 bases, with 14 bases spanning the gap. From germline, CDR1 is SEHNR and CDR2 FQNEAQ (reference sequence). DNA for the CDR3: TGTGCCAGCAGCTTAGGTGAGACAGAAAAGGAAAAACTGTTTTTT. Translated, it gives CASSLGETEKEKLFF.

The sample holds a few counts of this clone. No conserved phenylalanine or tryptophan is present at the end of the CDR3, so a read error is the likely explanation. The DNA is omitted, as the CDR3 cannot be located on it reliably, and the CDR3 follows TCRdb's listing. The gene calls are TRBV20-1 and TRBJ1-1; TRBD1 was called by the table and not checked on the DNA. The CDR3 totals 11 residues, both ends included. Per the germline V gene, CDR1 is DFQATT and CDR2 is SNEGSKA (reference sequence). This chain's CDR3 is CSARRDREPTL.

The chain employs TRBV24-1 and TRBJ2-1, with 9 bases fitting TRBD1. Germline lookup yields CDR1 KGHDR and CDR2 SFDVKD. This CDR3 has 13 amino acids. The V segment lost 7 bases and the J segment 6 bases; nucleotides outside the gene matches: 3. CDR3 coding DNA: TGTGCCACCAGGGAGACAGGGGGCAATGAGCAGTTCTTC. Translation gives CATRETGGNEQFF.

This clone was observed a handful of times. CDR3 sequence: CASSLTGGSNYGYTF. In DNA, the CDR3 is TGTGCCAGCAGCTTGACAGGGGGTTCGAACTATGGCTACACCTTC. This chain connects TRBV5-8 to TRBJ1-2, with 8 bases fitting TRBD1. Germline CDR1 is SGHTS and CDR2 is YDEGEE. There are 15 residues in the CDR3. V was clipped by 1 base and J by 2 bases; unmatched bases: 4.

The chain uses TRBV24-1 and TRBJ2-1; TRBD2 aligns across 10 bases. The CDR3 extends over 12 amino acids. V dropped 12 bases and J dropped 9; count of bases not matched to a gene: 7. The germline CDR1 and CDR2 sequences are KGHDR and SFDVKD. The CDR3 spells CAAGLAVGEQFF. CDR3 coding DNA: TGTGCCGCAGGACTAGCGGTCGGTGAGCAGTTCTTC.

This chain connects TRBV6-4 to TRBJ1-2; D uncertain. Germline CDR1 is MRHNA and CDR2 is SNTAGT. This CDR3 region has 14 residues. V gave up 6 bases and J gave up 3 bases, with 14 bases separating them. The CDR3 bases are TGTGCCAGCAGCAAAGAGGGCGGGGACTATGGCTACACCTTC. This translates into CASSKEGGDYGYTF.

CDR3 in amino acids: CASSSQGVTDTQYF. The CDR3 bases are TGTGCCAGCAGCTCACAGGGGGTCACAGATACGCAGTATTTT. This chain links TRBV7-3 with TRBJ2-3, with 8 bases identical to TRBD1. Per germline, CDR1 SGHTA and CDR2 FQGTGA. This CDR3 region has 14 residues. J gave up 2 bases and V 4 bases, and 2 bases lay outside the gene matches.

For the CDR3, the DNA is TGTGCCAGCAGTGGGGGGACTAGCCGAGATACGCAGTATTTT. This sequence encodes CASSGGTSRDTQYF. V is TRBV2 and J is TRBJ2-3; 9 nucleotides match TRBD2. Germline lookup yields CDR1 SNHLY and CDR2 FYNNEI. The V gene end was trimmed by 4 bases and the J gene end by 5 bases; junction bases not matched to a gene: 4. The CDR3 spans 14 residues.

The J gene is TRBJ2-3, the V gene TRBV14, with 13 bases that match TRBD2. This CDR3 is built from 16 residues. After removal of 4 bases from V and 5 bases from J, the junction contained 6 bases not matched to a gene. Germline V gives CDR1 SGHDN, CDR2 FVKESK. Here the CDR3 DNA reads TGTGCCAGCAGCCTCCGGACTAGCGGGGGCGTAGATACGCAGTATTTT. Translation gives CASSLRTSGGVDTQYF. Full variable domain (missing parts from reference TRBV14 and TRBJ2-3): EAGVTQFPSHSVIEKGQTVTLRCDPISGHDNLYWYRRVMGKEIKFLLHFVKESKQDESGMPNNRFLAERTGGTYSTLKVQPAELEDSGVYFCASSLRTSGGVDTQYFGPGTRLTVL.

The CDR3 DNA sequence: TGTGCCAGCAGCTTAGGAGGGAAGGATGAAAAACTGTTTTTT. Residues: CASSLGGKDEKLFF. The chain couples TRBV7-9 to TRBJ1-4; D remains ambiguous. Trimming removed 1 base from V and 6 bases from J, with 9 bases in between. CDR3 length: 14 amino acids. CDR1 and CDR2 (germline): SEHNR, FQNEAQ (reference sequence).

The chain links TRBV11-2 to TRBJ2-1; the match to TRBD2 covers 7 bases. The CDR3 loop spans 13 amino acids. The V gene's germline CDR1 is SGHAT and CDR2 FQNNGV. Trimming cost V 5 bases and J 8 bases; bases outside gene matches: 6. The CDR3 nucleotides read TGTGCCAGCAGCCCCGGACTAGTAGATGAGCAGTTCTTC. Amino acid sequence: CASSPGLVDEQFF.